A single sample is the source of the 8 T cell receptor beta chains below, sequenced in a study of blood T cells in healthy people across ages. The use of a sample-barcoded 5' primer and a J-beta primer mix characterized a second PCR of about 7 to 12 cycles. TCRdb re-called the 5' RACE reads with MiXCR, one entry per CDR3 protein. The sample lists hundreds of thousands of distinct CDR3 sequences; around 26% were seen once. The sequenced sample consisted of blood. The receptors here all came from a woman aged 80 or older in good health.

This clonotype was seen more than once but under ten times. The chain recombines TRBV18 with TRBJ1-1; no clear D. V was trimmed by 3 bases and J by 0 bases, leaving 11 bases between them. Germline lookup yields CDR1 KGHSH and CDR2 LQKENI. This CDR3 has 15 residues. CDR3 in amino acids: CASSPPRGMNTEAFF. The CDR3 coding sequence is TGTGCCAGCTCACCCCCACGGGGTATGAACACTGAAGCTTTCTTT.

This clonotype came up once. A much larger clone lies one base from this, so it may be a read error. The chain carries TRBV12-3 or TRBV12-4 and TRBJ1-6; D ambiguous. V was pared by 8 bases and J by 13 bases, with 15 bases between. This CDR3 has 12 amino acids. The CDR3: CASSTQSLPLHF. DNA for the CDR3: TGTGCCAGCTCCACCCAGAGCCTCCCCCTCCACTTT.

The table lists this clonotype with many counts. The J gene is TRBJ2-7, the V gene TRBV5-5, with D perhaps matching TRBD1 or TRBD2 (6 bases each). The CDR3 runs 12 residues. Trimming removed 1 base from V and 12 bases from J, with 14 bases in between. CDR1 SGHKS and CDR2 YYEKEE come from the germline V gene (reference sequence). The DNA for the CDR3 is TGTGCCAGCAGCTTGATGGGGGGCGGGTTGTACTTC. It encodes CASSLMGGGLYF.

This clonotype was seen many times. The chain couples TRBV5-1 to TRBJ2-3, with D tentatively TRBD1 (5 bases). The V end was cut by 1 base, the J end by 5 bases, with 8 bases between. The germline CDR1 and CDR2 sequences are SGHRS and YFSETQ. This CDR3 comprises 13 residues. CDR3 sequence reads: CASSLQGGDTQYF. The CDR3 nucleotides read TGCGCCAGCAGCTTGCAGGGCGGAGATACGCAGTATTTT.

This clonotype was found many times. V is TRBV27 and J is TRBJ2-2; tentative D call: TRBD1 (5 bases). Looked up from germline, CDR1 is MNHEY and CDR2 is SMNVEV (reference sequence). V lost 0 bases to trimming and J lost 4 bases, with 9 bases between them. This CDR3 is built from 15 residues. CDR3 sequence (DNA): TGTGCCAGCAGTTTATCATGGGGCCGCACCGGGGAGCTGTTTTTT. Its translation is CASSLSWGRTGELFF.

The DNA of the CDR3 is TGTGCCAGCAGTTACTCGGTCAATACGGACACTGAAGCTTTCTTT. Encoded protein: CASSYSVNTDTEAFF. The rearrangement links TRBV6-5 to TRBJ1-1; no reliable D call. This CDR3 spans 15 amino acids. Germline assignment: CDR1 MNHEY and CDR2 SVGAGI. V dropped 0 bases and J dropped 3 bases, with 11 bases sitting between them.

This chain joins TRBV2 and TRBJ1-2; 9 bases are a match to TRBD1. The CDR3 length is 16 residues. The junction had 11 bases not matched to a gene; V was cut back by 7 bases and J by 2 bases. Germline V lookup: CDR1 SNHLY, CDR2 FYNNEI. This CDR3 reads CASTLRTGVKNYGYTF. CDR3 nucleotides: TGTGCCAGCACCCTACGGACAGGGGTGAAGAACTATGGCTACACCTTC.

Ten or more counts support this clonotype. The chain carries TRBV5-1 and TRBJ2-1; D may be TRBD1 or TRBD2 (5 bases each). Germline values: CDR1 SGHRS, CDR2 YFSETQ. The ends were cut back, 4 bases at V and 7 bases at J, with 15 bases in the middle. The CDR3 has 14 amino acids. CDR3 bases: TGCGCCAGCAGCCCTGGACACCCGGGGAATGAGCAGTTCTTC. It codes for CASSPGHPGNEQFF.